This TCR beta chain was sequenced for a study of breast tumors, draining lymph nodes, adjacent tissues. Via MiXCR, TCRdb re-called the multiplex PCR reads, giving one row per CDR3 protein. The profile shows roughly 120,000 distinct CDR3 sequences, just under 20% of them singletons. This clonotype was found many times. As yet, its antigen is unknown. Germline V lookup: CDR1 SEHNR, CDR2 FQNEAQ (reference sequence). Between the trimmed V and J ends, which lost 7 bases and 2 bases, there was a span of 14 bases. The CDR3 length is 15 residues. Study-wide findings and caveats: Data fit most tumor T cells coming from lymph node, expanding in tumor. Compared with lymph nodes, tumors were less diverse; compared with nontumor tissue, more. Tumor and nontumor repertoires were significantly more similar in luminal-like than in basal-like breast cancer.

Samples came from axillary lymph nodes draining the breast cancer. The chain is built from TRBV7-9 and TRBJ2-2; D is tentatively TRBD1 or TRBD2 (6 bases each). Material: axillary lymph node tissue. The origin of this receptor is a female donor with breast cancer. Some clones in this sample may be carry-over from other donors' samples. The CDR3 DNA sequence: TGTGCCAGCACTCCTAGGGGGGCCAACACCGGGGAGCTGTTTTTT. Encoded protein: CASTPRGANTGELFF.